These 22 T cell receptor beta chains share one sample of origin, sequenced in a study of T-cell reconstitution after alpha-beta-depleted transplantation in children. Researchers prepared the TCRbeta library using unique molecular identifiers, the study reports. A single record per CDR3 protein comes from TCRdb applying MiXCR to the PCR reads. The sample has 200,000 to 250,000 distinct CDR3 sequences, roughly a tenth seen once; the top ten hold 5% to 7%. The sequencing used PBMCs from the stem cell graft donor, collected from the stem cell graft. The source of these receptors is a human donor who donated a stem cell graft to a child with acute lymphoblastic leukemia.

This clonotype was seen many times. CDR3 coding DNA: TGCAGCGTGGGGGGGGACAGCTCCATGGCCCAGTACTTC. Translating gives CSVGGDSSMAQYF. The chain links TRBV29-1 to TRBJ2-5; D tentatively reads TRBD1 or TRBD2 (7 bases each). Germline CDR1 is SQVTM and CDR2 is ANQGSEA. V lost 6 bases and J 9 bases, leaving 20 bases between the germline ends. This CDR3 contains 13 residues.

This clonotype was counted many times. The V call is TRBV12-3 or TRBV12-4, the J call TRBJ1-1; D remains ambiguous. This CDR3 is built from 15 residues. V dropped 1 base and J dropped 0 bases, with 9 bases sitting between them. In nucleotides, the CDR3 is TGTGCCAGCAGTTTAGTAGTCACCATGAACACTGAAGCTTTCTTT. Amino acid sequence: CASSLVVTMNTEAFF.

The chain is built from TRBV15 and TRBJ2-1; 11 positions match TRBD2. With V trimmed by 4 bases and J by 4 bases, 3 bases remained unmatched. Germline-derived CDR1 and CDR2 are LNHNV and YYDKDF (reference sequence). CDR3 length: 15 amino acids. This CDR3 reads CATSTRLAGYNEQFF. DNA for the CDR3: TGTGCCACCAGCACTAGACTAGCGGGATACAATGAGCAGTTCTTC.

The V and J genes are TRBV20-1 and TRBJ2-1; possibly TRBD1 or TRBD2 for D (7 bases each). Germline V gives CDR1 DFQATT, CDR2 SNEGSKA (reference sequence). This CDR3 is 14 amino acids long. V lost 1 base to trimming and J lost 7 bases, with 14 bases between them. CDR3 loop: CSARGAGGENEQFF. The CDR3 DNA follows: TGCAGTGCTAGAGGGGCAGGGGGGGAGAATGAGCAGTTCTTC.

This clonotype appeared a few times. V and J are TRBV12-3 or TRBV12-4 and TRBJ1-4; D perhaps matches TRBD1 (5 bases). The CDR3 covers 14 residues. V dropped 7 bases and J dropped 8 bases, with 17 bases sitting between them. The CDR3 coding sequence is TGTGCCAGCACCTATTGGGGGTTTTACGAAAAACTGTTTTTT. Translated, it gives CASTYWGFYEKLFF.

This clonotype was counted many times. This chain connects TRBV29-1 to TRBJ2-5; TRBD2 agrees at 7 bases. Germline V gene lookup returns CDR1 SQVTM and CDR2 ANQGSEA. The CDR3 contains 18 residues. V was clipped by 7 bases and J by 4 bases; unmatched bases: 24. Written as DNA, the CDR3 is TGCAGCGCCGGGGGAGCGGGGCAGGCGCCAAAGGGGTTAGAGACCCAGTACTTC. This translates into CSAGGAGQAPKGLETQYF.

This clonotype appeared many times. The chain joins TRBV20-1 to TRBJ1-5, with 9 bases matching TRBD1. There are 15 residues in the CDR3. Trimming at V came to 1 base and at J to 6 bases, leaving 7 bases not matched to a gene. Germline V gene sequence: CDR1 DFQATT, CDR2 SNEGSKA (reference sequence). The CDR3 loop is CSARGVGTGIQPQHF. CDR3 in DNA: TGCAGTGCTAGAGGGGTAGGGACAGGGATTCAGCCCCAGCATTTT.

This clonotype was recorded many times. The J gene is TRBJ1-1, the V gene TRBV7-2; D is unresolved. Trimming stripped 3 bases from V and 2 bases from J, with 13 bases between. Germline V gene data show CDR1 as SGHTA and CDR2 as FQGNSA. This CDR3 has 15 residues. The CDR3 reads CASSFRRILNTEAFF. The CDR3 nucleotides are TGTGCCAGCAGCTTTCGACGAATTCTCAACACTGAAGCTTTCTTT.

The chain is built from TRBV30 and TRBJ1-2; D not resolved. CDR1 is GTSNPN, CDR2 SVGIG, per germline (reference sequence). The CDR3 is 12 amino acids. V was trimmed by 2 bases and J by 1 base, leaving 5 bases between them. As DNA, the CDR3 is TGTGCCTGGAGTAAGAATAACTATGGCTACACCTTC. It yields the protein CAWSKNNYGYTF.

This clonotype occurred once. A much larger clone sits a single nucleotide away, making a read error possible. No conserved phenylalanine or tryptophan is present at the end of the CDR3, so a read error is the likely explanation. The DNA is omitted, as the CDR3 cannot be located on it reliably, and the CDR3 follows TCRdb's listing. The chain joins TRBV3-1 to TRBJ1-3; the table calls TRBD1, which could not be checked here. Germline CDR1 is LGHDT and CDR2 is YNNKEL (reference sequence). The CDR3 region is 13 residues in length, termini included. The CDR3 reads CASSQPRGTLLYS.

Ten or more counts support this clonotype. The chain employs TRBV6-6 and TRBJ2-1; tentatively, D is TRBD2 (6 bases). Looked up from germline, CDR1 is MNHNY and CDR2 is SVGAGI (reference sequence). This CDR3 is 13 amino acids long. Trimming took off 4 bases at V and 6 bases at J, with 10 bases between the two ends. The CDR3 protein is CASSLTSFNEQFF. CDR3 nucleotide sequence: TGTGCCAGCAGTTTGACTAGTTTCAATGAGCAGTTCTTC.

This clonotype occurred a few times. The V gene is TRBV10-1, the J gene TRBJ1-2; 8 positions match TRBD1. V lost 6 bases and J lost 7; bases outside the gene matches: 10. Germline loops: CDR1 WNHNN, CDR2 SYGVQD (reference sequence). The CDR3 is 14 amino acids. DNA for the CDR3: TGCGCCAGCAGGAGGACAGGGAATTCCTTTGGCTACACCTTC. Translating it yields CASRRTGNSFGYTF.

This clonotype came up a few times. This chain uses TRBV29-1 with TRBJ1-2; D is undetermined. The length of the CDR3 is 11 residues. Looked up from germline, CDR1 is SQVTM and CDR2 is ANQGSEA. Trimming took off 4 bases at V and 6 bases at J, with 9 bases between the two ends. The CDR3 here is CSVAKDHGYTF. The CDR3 DNA reads as TGCAGCGTTGCTAAAGACCATGGCTACACCTTC.

This clonotype was seen a few times. The chain joins TRBV10-3 to TRBJ2-6; D possibly corresponds to TRBD1 (6 bases). This CDR3 is built from 14 residues. Trimming left V 8 bases short and J 0 bases short, with 8 bases between. The germline V gene encodes CDR1 ENHRY and CDR2 SYGVKD. In nucleotides, the CDR3 is TGTGCCATCCAGGGGAGCTCTGGGGCCAACGTCCTGACTTTC. Translated, it gives CAIQGSSGANVLTF.

This clonotype was counted between two and nine times. The gene calls are TRBV3-1 and TRBJ1-1; D is unclear. With 2 bases removed from V and 3 bases from J, the gap between germline ends came to 4 bases. The CDR3 covers 12 residues. CDR1 is LGHDT, CDR2 YNNKEL, per germline (reference sequence). For the CDR3, the DNA is TGTGCCAGCAGCCAACGAGACACTGAAGCTTTCTTT. It yields the protein CASSQRDTEAFF.

The chain combines TRBV5-1 with TRBJ2-1; TRBD1 matches 9 bases. V gave up 2 bases and J gave up 5 bases; unmatched junction bases: 5. The CDR3 is 15 amino acids. Germline CDR1 is SGHRS and CDR2 is YFSETQ. The CDR3 sequence is CASSFAGTGNNEQFF. As DNA, the CDR3 is TGCGCCAGCAGCTTTGCCGGGACAGGGAACAATGAGCAGTTCTTC. Full variable domain (rest looked up from reference TRBV5-1 and TRBJ2-1): KAGVTQTPRYLIKTRGQQVTLSCSPISGHRSVSWYQQTPGQGLQFLFEYFSETQRNKGNFPGRFSGRQFSNSRSEMNVSTLELGDSALYLCASSFAGTGNNEQFFGPGTRLTVL.

This clonotype was recorded at least ten times. V and J are TRBV6-2 or TRBV6-3 and TRBJ2-3; D unresolved. V lost 5 bases to trimming and J lost 2 bases, with 14 bases between them. CDR1 is MNHEY, CDR2 SVGEGT, per germline. The CDR3 is 15 amino acids. The CDR3, as DNA: TGTGCCAGCAGTCCTACCAGCTTTCACACAGATACGCAGTATTTT. It encodes CASSPTSFHTDTQYF.

This clonotype was counted a few times. The chain has TRBV5-1 and TRBJ2-1; D is perhaps TRBD2 (5 bases). V dropped 4 bases and J dropped 8 bases, with 16 bases sitting between them. The CDR3 is 14 residues long. Germline V gene sequence: CDR1 SGHRS, CDR2 YFSETQ. In DNA, the CDR3 is TGCGCCAGCAGCCCCGACCCAGACGGGGATGAGCAGTTCTTC. Protein product: CASSPDPDGDEQFF.

This clonotype was detected ten times or more. V usage is TRBV6-1 and J usage is TRBJ1-3; 7 bases line up with TRBD1. J gave up 0 bases and V 0 bases, and 5 bases lay outside the gene matches. The CDR3 covers 17 residues. Germline V gives CDR1 MNHNS, CDR2 SASEGT. The CDR3, as DNA: TGTGCCAGCAGTGAAGCACCGGGACAGAGCTCTGGAAACACCATATATTTT. This codes for CASSEAPGQSSGNTIYF.

This sequence joins TRBV5-1 and TRBJ1-1; D unresolved. The germline V gene has CDR1 SGHRS and CDR2 YFSETQ. The CDR3 runs 15 residues. Trimming cost V 2 bases and J 0 bases, with 11 bases left between them. CDR3 bases: TGCGCCAGCAGCTTATCCGCAGGCATGAACACTGAAGCTTTCTTT. Protein product: CASSLSAGMNTEAFF. The complete variable domain, with remaining parts taken from reference TRBV5-1 and TRBJ1-1, reads KAGVTQTPRYLIKTRGQQVTLSCSPISGHRSVSWYQQTPGQGLQFLFEYFSETQRNKGNFPGRFSGRQFSNSRSEMNVSTLELGDSALYLCASSLSAGMNTEAFFGQGTRLTVV.

This clonotype was found many times. Here the CDR3 DNA reads TGTGCCAGCAGCTCCGGACTAGCGGAGATAGCCAAAAACATTCAGTACTTC. Translation gives CASSSGLAEIAKNIQYF. V and J are TRBV5-4 and TRBJ2-4, with 10 bases lining up with TRBD2. After removal of 3 bases from V and 0 bases from J, the junction contained 6 bases not matched to a gene. The V gene's germline CDR1 is SGHNT and CDR2 YYREEE (reference sequence). CDR3 size: 17 residues.

The chain employs TRBV6-1 and TRBJ1-5; unclear D gene. Per germline, CDR1 MNHNS and CDR2 SASEGT. The CDR3 runs to 17 residues. The germline V and J ends were trimmed by 6 bases and 2 bases, with 20 bases remaining between them. The CDR3 DNA reads TGTGCCAGCAGCCCAAACCGCCCCGGTACTCGCAATCAGCCCCAGCATTTT. Translation gives CASSPNRPGTRNQPQHF.